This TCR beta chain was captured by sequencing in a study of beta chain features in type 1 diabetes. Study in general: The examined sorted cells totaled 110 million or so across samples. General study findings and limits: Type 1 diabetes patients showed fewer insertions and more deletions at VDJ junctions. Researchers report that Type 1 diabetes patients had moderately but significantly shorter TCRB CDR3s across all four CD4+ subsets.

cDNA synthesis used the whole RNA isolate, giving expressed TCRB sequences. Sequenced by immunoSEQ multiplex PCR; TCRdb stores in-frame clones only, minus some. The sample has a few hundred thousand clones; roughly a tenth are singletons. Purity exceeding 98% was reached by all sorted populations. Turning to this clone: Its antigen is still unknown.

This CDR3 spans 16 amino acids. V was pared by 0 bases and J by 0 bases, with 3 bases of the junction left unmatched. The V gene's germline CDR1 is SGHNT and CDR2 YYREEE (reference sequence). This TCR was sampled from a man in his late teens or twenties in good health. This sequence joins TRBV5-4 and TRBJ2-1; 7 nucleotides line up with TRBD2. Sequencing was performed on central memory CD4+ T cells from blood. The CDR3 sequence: CASSLGTSSSYNEQFF. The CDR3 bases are TGTGCCAGCAGCTTGGGGACTAGTAGCTCCTACAATGAGCAGTTCTTC.